A single sample gave rise to the 2 T cell receptor beta chains below, sequenced in a study of regulatory T cells in long-lasting Graves disease. Arm-PCR of CDR3 regions with iRepertoire HTBI primers generated TCR beta libraries. One entry per CDR3 protein results from TCRdb running MiXCR on the multiplex PCR reads. The repertoire holds roughly 420,000 distinct CDR3 sequences, about a sixth seen once, with about 10% in the top ten. The sample's time point: newly diagnosed GD, antithyroid drugs for less than 3 months. Generation of the TCR library employed RNA extracted from PBMCs. The sample was also linked to a second study, of T cells in Graves' hyperthyroidism and ophthalmopathy.

The sample in question was peripheral blood mononuclear cells (PBMCs), obtained at new diagnosis, from a patient treated with antithyroid drugs. The source is a woman aged 30 to 39 with Graves disease.

This clonotype showed up many times. V is TRBV27 and J is TRBJ1-2; no firm D call. The CDR3 sequence is 12 residues long. The germline CDR1 and CDR2 sequences are MNHEY and SMNVEV (reference sequence). V lost 8 bases, J lost 2 bases, and 9 bases lay in between. The CDR3 protein is CASFDTNYGYTF. In nucleotides, the CDR3 is TGTGCCAGCTTCGACACCAACTATGGCTACACCTTC.

This CDR3 reads CASRQGARAQYF. The CDR3 DNA follows: TGTGCCAGCAGACAGGGCGCGAGGGCCCAGTACTTC. This sequence joins TRBV25-1 and TRBJ2-5, with D possibly being TRBD1 (6 bases). CDR1 and CDR2 (germline): MGHDK, SYGVNS. CDR3 length: 12 amino acids. Trimming left V 6 bases short and J 9 bases short, with 14 bases between.